This entry features one T cell receptor beta chain sequence. Its antigen is as yet unknown. This record belongs to a study of cytomegalovirus exposure and HLA in healthy donors. General study points: Across HLA loci, a later analysis found differing TCR association rates, with DRB1 most and HLA-C fewest.

60 Vbeta and 13 Jbeta primers were used in PCR. TCRdb keeps only in-frame clones here, not all; method: immunoSEQ multiplex PCR. Recorded for this sample: 100,000 to 150,000 clones. The CDR3 loop spans 12 amino acids. V shed 6 bases and J shed 7 bases, with 15 bases lying between them. Germline values: CDR1 SQVTM, CDR2 ANQGSEA. Sequenced material: PBMCs. The clonotype was recovered from a young man in good health and CMV-seronegative. V is TRBV29-1 and J is TRBJ1-2; D perhaps matches TRBD1 (6 bases). For the CDR3, the DNA is TGCAGCGTCCTCACAGGGAGTGCTGGCTACACCTTC. It encodes CSVLTGSAGYTF.